A selection of T cell receptor beta chains follows, all from one sample in a study of blood T cell repertoires in COVID-19. Measured with immunoSEQ multiplex PCR; TCRdb has only the in-frame clones, and not every one. The sample lists around 130,000 clones, more than 65% occurring once. Sequenced input: peripheral blood. All receptors come from a human donor in a cohort sampled during active COVID-19. Both conserved end residues are part of each CDR3. Each record gives: CDR3 DNA, CDR3 protein, J gene, V gene, D gene. D genes are given only for firm matches.

CDR3nt: TGTGCCAGCACTCGAGGGGGGGCCTCCTCTGGGGCCAACGTCCTGACTTTC; CDR3aa: CASTRGGASSGANVLTF; j_gene: TRBJ2-6; v_gene: TRBV6-6; d_gene: .
CDR3nt: TGTGCCAGCAGTGAAGGACAGTACTACGAGCAGTACTTC; CDR3aa: CASSEGQYYEQYF; j_gene: TRBJ2-7; v_gene: TRBV6-1; d_gene: .
CDR3nt: TGCGCCAGCAGCCAAGTTTCAGGGGGTAATGAAAAACTGTTTTTT; CDR3aa: CASSQVSGGNEKLFF; j_gene: TRBJ1-4; v_gene: TRBV4-1; d_gene: TRBD1
CDR3nt: TGCGCCAGCAGCTCCACCTACGAGCAGTACTTC; CDR3aa: CASSSTYEQYF; j_gene: TRBJ2-7; v_gene: TRBV5-1; d_gene: .
CDR3nt: TGTGCCAGCAGCTTACGGGCAGGGGGCCGAGATGAGCAGTTCTTC; CDR3aa: CASSLRAGGRDEQFF; j_gene: TRBJ2-1; v_gene: TRBV11-3; d_gene: TRBD1
CDR3nt: TGTGCCAGCAGTCCCCTCGGCCCGGGAGAAAAACTGTTTTTT; CDR3aa: CASSPLGPGEKLFF; j_gene: TRBJ1-4; v_gene: TRBV25-1; d_gene: .
CDR3nt: TGTGCCAGCAGCTTGGTGGGACAGGGCGAGAACTATGGCTACACCTTC; CDR3aa: CASSLVGQGENYGYTF; j_gene: TRBJ1-2; v_gene: TRBV5-4; d_gene: TRBD1
CDR3nt: TGTGCCAGCAGCCCATCGACAGGGGCTCCGATATACGAGCAGTACTTC; CDR3aa: CASSPSTGAPIYEQYF; j_gene: TRBJ2-7; v_gene: TRBV7-9; d_gene: TRBD1
CDR3nt: TGTGCCAGCAGCGAAGGGAGGGGAACAGATACGCAGTATTTT; CDR3aa: CASSEGRGTDTQYF; j_gene: TRBJ2-3; v_gene: TRBV11-1; d_gene: TRBD2
CDR3nt: TGTGCCAGCAGCCAAGACTCGGGGGGGGGCTCCGTTACGCAGTATTTT; CDR3aa: CASSQDSGGGSVTQYF; j_gene: TRBJ2-3; v_gene: TRBV3-1/TRBV3-2; d_gene: TRBD2
CDR3nt: TGTGCCAGCAGCATCCGGACTAGCGGGGCCTCCACAGATACGCAGTATTTT; CDR3aa: CASSIRTSGASTDTQYF; j_gene: TRBJ2-3; v_gene: TRBV7-2; d_gene: TRBD2